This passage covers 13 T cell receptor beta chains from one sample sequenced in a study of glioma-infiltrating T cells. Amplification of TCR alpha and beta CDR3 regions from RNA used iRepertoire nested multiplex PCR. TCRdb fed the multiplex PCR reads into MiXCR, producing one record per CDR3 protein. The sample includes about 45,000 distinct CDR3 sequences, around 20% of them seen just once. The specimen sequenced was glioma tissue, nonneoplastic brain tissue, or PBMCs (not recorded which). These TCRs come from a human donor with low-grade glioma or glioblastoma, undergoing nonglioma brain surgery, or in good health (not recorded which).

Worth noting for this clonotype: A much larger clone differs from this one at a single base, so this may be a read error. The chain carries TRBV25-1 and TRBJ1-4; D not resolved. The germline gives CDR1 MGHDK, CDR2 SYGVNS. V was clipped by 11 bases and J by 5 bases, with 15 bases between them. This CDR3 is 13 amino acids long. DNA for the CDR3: TGTGCCTGCACGAGCAGAAGAAATGAAAAACTGTTTTTT. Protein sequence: CACTSRRNEKLFF.

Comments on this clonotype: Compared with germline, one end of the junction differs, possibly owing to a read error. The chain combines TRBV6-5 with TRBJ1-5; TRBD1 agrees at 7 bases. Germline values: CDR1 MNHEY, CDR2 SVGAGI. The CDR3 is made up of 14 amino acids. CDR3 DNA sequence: TGTGCCAGCGGTTACGAAGGGGGCTCTCACCCCCAGCATTTT. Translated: CASGYEGGSHPQHF.

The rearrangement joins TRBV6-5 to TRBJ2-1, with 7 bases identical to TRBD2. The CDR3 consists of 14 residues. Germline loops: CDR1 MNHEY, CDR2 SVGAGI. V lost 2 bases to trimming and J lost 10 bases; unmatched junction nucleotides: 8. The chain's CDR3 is CASSYQVGAGEQFF. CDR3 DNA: TGTGCCAGCAGTTACCAGGTGGGAGCGGGGGAGCAGTTCTTC.

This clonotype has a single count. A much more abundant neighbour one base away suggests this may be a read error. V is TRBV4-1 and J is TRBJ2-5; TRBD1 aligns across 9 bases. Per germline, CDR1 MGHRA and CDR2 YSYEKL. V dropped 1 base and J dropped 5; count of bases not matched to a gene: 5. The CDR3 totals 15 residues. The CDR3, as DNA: TGCGCCAGCAGCCAAGCGGGACAGGGTAGGGAGACCCAGTACTTC. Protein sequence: CASSQAGQGRETQYF.

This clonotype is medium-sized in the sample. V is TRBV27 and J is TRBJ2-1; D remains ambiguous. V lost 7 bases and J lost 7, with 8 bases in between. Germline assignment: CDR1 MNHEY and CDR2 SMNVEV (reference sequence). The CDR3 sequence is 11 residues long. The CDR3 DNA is TGTGCCAGCAACCTAAATAATGAGCAGTTCTTC. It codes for CASNLNNEQFF.

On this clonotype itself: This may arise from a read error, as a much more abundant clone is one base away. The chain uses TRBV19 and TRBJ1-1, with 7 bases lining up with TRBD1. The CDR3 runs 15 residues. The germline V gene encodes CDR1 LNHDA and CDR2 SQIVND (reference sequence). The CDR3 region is CASSTWTGVDTKAFF. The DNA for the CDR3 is TGTGCCAGTAGTACTTGGACAGGTGTTGACACTAAAGCTTTCTTT.

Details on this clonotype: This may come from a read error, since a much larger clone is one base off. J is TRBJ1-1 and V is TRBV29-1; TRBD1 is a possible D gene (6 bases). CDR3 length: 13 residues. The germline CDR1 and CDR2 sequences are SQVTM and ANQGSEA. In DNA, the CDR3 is TGCAGCTTCGTACGACAGGCCCACACTGAAGCTTCCTTT. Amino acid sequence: CSFVRQAHTEASF. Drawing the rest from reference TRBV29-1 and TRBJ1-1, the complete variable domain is SAVISQKPSRDICQRGTSLTIQCQVDSQVTMMFWYRQQPGQSLTLIATANQGSEATYESGFVIDKFPISRPNLTFSTLTVSNMSPEDSSIYLCSFVRQAHTEASFGQGTRLTVV.

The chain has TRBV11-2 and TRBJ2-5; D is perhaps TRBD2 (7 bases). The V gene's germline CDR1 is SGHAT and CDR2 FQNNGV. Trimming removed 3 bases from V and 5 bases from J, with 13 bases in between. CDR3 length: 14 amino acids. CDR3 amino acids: CASSFTEGGETQYF. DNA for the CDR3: TGTGCCAGCAGCTTCACAGAGGGGGGGGAGACCCAGTACTTC.

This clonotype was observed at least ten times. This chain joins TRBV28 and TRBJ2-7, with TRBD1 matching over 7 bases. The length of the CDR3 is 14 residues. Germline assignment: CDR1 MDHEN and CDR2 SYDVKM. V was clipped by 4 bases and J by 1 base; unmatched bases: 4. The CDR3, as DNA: TGTGCCAGCAGTTATGGGACAGTTTCCTACGAGCAGTACTTC. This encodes CASSYGTVSYEQYF.

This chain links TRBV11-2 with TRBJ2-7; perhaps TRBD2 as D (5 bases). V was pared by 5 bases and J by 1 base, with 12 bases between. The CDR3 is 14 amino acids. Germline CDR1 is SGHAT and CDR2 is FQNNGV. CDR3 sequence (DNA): TGTGCCAGCAGCCCATATGAGGGTTCCTACGAGCAGTACTTC. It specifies CASSPYEGSYEQYF.

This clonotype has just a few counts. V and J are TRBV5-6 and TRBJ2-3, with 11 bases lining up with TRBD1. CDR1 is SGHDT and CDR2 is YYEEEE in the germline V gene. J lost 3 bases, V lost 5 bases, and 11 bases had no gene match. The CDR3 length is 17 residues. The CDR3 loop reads CASRSGQGAPFTDTQYF. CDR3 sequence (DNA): TGTGCCAGCAGGTCCGGACAGGGGGCCCCTTTTACAGATACGCAGTATTTT.

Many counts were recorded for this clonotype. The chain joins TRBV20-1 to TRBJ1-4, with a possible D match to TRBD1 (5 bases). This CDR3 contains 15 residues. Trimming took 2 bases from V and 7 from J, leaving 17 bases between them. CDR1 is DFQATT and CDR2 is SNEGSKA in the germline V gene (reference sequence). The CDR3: CSARRDPQRSEKLFF. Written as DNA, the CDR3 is TGCAGTGCTAGACGGGACCCCCAAAGAAGTGAAAAACTGTTTTTT.

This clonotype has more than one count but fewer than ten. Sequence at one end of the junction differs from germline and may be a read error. CDR3 DNA sequence: TGTGCCGGCCGGGACAGCGCCTATGAGCAGTACTTC. Its protein product is CAGRDSAYEQYF. The rearrangement joins TRBV2 to TRBJ2-7, with 7 bases identical to TRBD1. The CDR3 is 12 amino acids. The germline V gene has CDR1 SNHLY and CDR2 FYNNEI.